These 31 T cell receptor beta chains came from one sample sequenced in a study of cytomegalovirus exposure and HLA in healthy donors. PCR used 60 Vbeta primers and 13 Jbeta primers. Some clones are missing from TCRdb's copy, which holds only in-frame ones; the method was immunoSEQ multiplex PCR. This listing includes tens of thousands of clones. What was sequenced was PBMCs. The receptors originated from a female donor in good health and CMV-seronegative.

The chain recombines TRBV30 with TRBJ1-4, with D tentatively TRBD1 (6 bases). The CDR3 is made up of 15 amino acids. Trimming shortened V by 1 base and J by 4 bases, and 13 bases separated the two germline ends. In germline, CDR1 is GTSNPN, CDR2 SVGIG (reference sequence). The CDR3 nucleotides are TGTGCCTGGAGTGGGCAGGGGTTGGGTAATGAAAAACTGTTTTTT. Protein product: CAWSGQGLGNEKLFF.

The rearrangement uses TRBV25-1 and TRBJ2-5; D is perhaps TRBD2 (6 bases). V was trimmed by 5 bases and J by 4 bases, leaving 17 bases between them. Per the germline V gene, CDR1 is MGHDK and CDR2 is SYGVNS. The length of the CDR3 is 15 residues. In DNA form, the CDR3 reads TGTGCCAGCAGTCCGACCGGGGGAAGGAGAGAGACCCAGTACTTC. Translated, it gives CASSPTGGRRETQYF.

This chain joins TRBV28 and TRBJ2-7; no clear D gene. V was trimmed by 6 bases and J by 2 bases, leaving 14 bases between them. Germline CDR1 reads MDHEN; CDR2 reads SYDVKM. This CDR3 has 14 residues. The CDR3 here is CASSPRGPTYEQYF. CDR3 nucleotides: TGTGCCAGCAGCCCGAGAGGCCCCACCTACGAGCAGTACTTC. Looking up the rest from reference TRBV28 and TRBJ2-7 gives the full variable domain: DVKVTQSSRYLVKRTGEKVFLECVQDMDHENMFWYRQDPGLGLRLIYFSYDVKMKEKGDIPEGYSVSREKKERFSLILESASTNQTSMYLCASSPRGPTYEQYFGPGTRLTVT.

The CDR3 DNA reads as TGTGCCAGTAGCAGGGGACCGGGACGGTCCTACGAGCAGTACTTC. As protein: CASSRGPGRSYEQYF. The V call is TRBV19, the J call TRBJ2-7, with a possible D match to TRBD1 (6 bases). CDR1 is LNHDA and CDR2 is SQIVND in the germline V gene (reference sequence). V was trimmed by 6 bases and J by 1 base, leaving 16 bases between them. CDR3 size: 15 residues.

The chain employs TRBV4-3 and TRBJ2-3; the match to TRBD2 covers 15 bases. The CDR3 runs 18 residues. CDR1 is LGHNA, CDR2 YSLEER, per germline. J was trimmed by 4 bases and V by 0 bases; bases with no gene match: 5. The DNA of the CDR3 is TGCGCCAGCAGCCAAGATGGACTAGCGGGGGGGCGCGCAGATACGCAGTATTTT. Protein product: CASSQDGLAGGRADTQYF.

The rearrangement links TRBV7-9 to TRBJ2-7; TRBD2 agrees at 11 bases. The ends lost 5 bases at V and 4 bases at J; junction bases unmatched: 10. Germline-derived CDR1 and CDR2 are SEHNR and FQNEAQ (reference sequence). CDR3 length: 16 amino acids. The CDR3 loop reads CASSPSGTSGIYEQYF. DNA for the CDR3: TGTGCCAGCAGCCCTTCCGGGACTAGCGGCATATACGAGCAGTACTTC.

The genes are TRBV6-5 and TRBJ1-6; TRBD1 aligns across 8 bases. Germline assignment: CDR1 MNHEY and CDR2 SVGAGI. V lost 1 base and J lost 9; bases outside the gene matches: 2. This CDR3 is built from 14 residues. The CDR3 spells CASSYYRGASPLHF. In DNA, the CDR3 is TGTGCCAGCAGTTACTACAGGGGGGCTTCACCCCTCCACTTT.

The rearrangement links TRBV9 to TRBJ1-6, with 11 positions matching TRBD1. CDR3 length: 14 residues. Trimming removed 4 bases from V and 8 bases from J; junction bases left unmatched: 2. Germline V gives CDR1 SGDLS, CDR2 YYNGEE. CDR3 in DNA: TGTGCCAGCAGCAAGGGACAGGGGGATTCACCCCTCCACTTT. Its translation is CASSKGQGDSPLHF.

The CDR3 DNA sequence: TGCGCCAGCGCTCCGGGACTAGCTCAAAATGAGCAGTTCTTC. Translating it yields CASAPGLAQNEQFF. This chain uses TRBV5-1 with TRBJ2-1, with 9 bases identical to TRBD2. Germline assignment: CDR1 SGHRS and CDR2 YFSETQ. This CDR3 is built from 14 residues. With V trimmed by 7 bases and J by 7 bases, 9 bases remained unmatched. Looking up the rest from reference TRBV5-1 and TRBJ2-1 gives the full variable domain: KAGVTQTPRYLIKTRGQQVTLSCSPISGHRSVSWYQQTPGQGLQFLFEYFSETQRNKGNFPGRFSGRQFSNSRSEMNVSTLELGDSALYLCASAPGLAQNEQFFGPGTRLTVL.

This chain connects TRBV7-9 to TRBJ2-7; D call uncertain. This CDR3 region has 13 residues. With 4 bases removed from V and 5 bases from J, the gap between germline ends came to 12 bases. Germline V gives CDR1 SEHNR, CDR2 FQNEAQ (reference sequence). The DNA for the CDR3 is TGTGCCAGCAGCTCTTTTACCCAGGACGAGCAGTACTTC. This gives the protein CASSSFTQDEQYF.

The gene calls are TRBV4-1 and TRBJ2-3; 8 bases match TRBD2. Germline CDR1 is MGHRA and CDR2 is YSYEKL. V was clipped by 4 bases and J by 4 bases; unmatched bases: 13. The CDR3 extends over 17 amino acids. DNA of the CDR3: TGCGCCAGCAGCCTTGTAGCGGGGTCCCCAGGGTCAGATACGCAGTATTTT. This gives the protein CASSLVAGSPGSDTQYF.

A word on this clone: The same CDR3 arises from other DNA sequences in this sample as well. The rearrangement joins TRBV20-1 to TRBJ1-2; 7 bases are a match to TRBD1. The trim removed 5 bases at V and 8 bases at J, leaving 5 bases unmatched. Germline V CDR1 and CDR2: DFQATT, SNEGSKA (reference sequence). The CDR3 runs to 11 residues. CDR3 residues: CSAHRGYGYTF. CDR3 coding DNA: TGCAGTGCTCACAGGGGATACGGCTACACCTTC.

This chain joins TRBV6-5 and TRBJ2-5; 7 bases agree with TRBD2. V dropped 4 bases and J dropped 0; count of bases not matched to a gene: 8. From germline, CDR1 is MNHEY and CDR2 SVGAGI. This CDR3 is built from 16 residues. CDR3 nucleotide sequence: TGTGCCAGCAGTTCCTACTCGGGACTACACCAAGAGACCCAGTACTTC. This gives the protein CASSSYSGLHQETQYF.

The chain joins TRBV11-3 to TRBJ1-2; 7 positions match TRBD1. Trimming cost V 1 base and J 6 bases; bases outside gene matches: 8. There are 15 residues in the CDR3. Germline V CDR1 and CDR2: SGHNT, YENEEA. Here the CDR3 reads CASSLGQGTENGYTF. As DNA, the CDR3 is TGTGCCAGCAGCTTAGGTCAGGGGACAGAAAATGGCTACACCTTC.

The chain has TRBV14 and TRBJ2-4, with D possibly being TRBD2 (5 bases). V was cut by 4 bases and J by 1 base, with 11 bases left in between. The CDR3 has 15 amino acids. Germline lookup yields CDR1 SGHDN and CDR2 FVKESK. The CDR3: CASSPASGAKNIQYF. The CDR3 DNA follows: TGTGCCAGCAGCCCCGCTTCGGGGGCCAAAAACATTCAGTACTTC.

This chain joins TRBV2 and TRBJ2-7, with TRBD1 matching 8 bases. The CDR3 has 13 amino acids. Per germline, CDR1 SNHLY and CDR2 FYNNEI. V shed 4 bases and J 6 bases; nucleotides not matched to a gene: 5. The CDR3 DNA sequence: TGTGCCAGCAGTGGACAGGGGAAAGGCGAGCAGTACTTC. Translating it yields CASSGQGKGEQYF.

This chain joins TRBV14 and TRBJ2-1; 7 nucleotides align to TRBD2. V lost 6 bases, J lost 3 bases, and 11 bases stayed unmatched. Germline V CDR1 and CDR2: SGHDN, FVKESK. CDR3 size: 16 residues. CDR3 region: CASRPASGLGYNEQFF. The CDR3, as DNA: TGTGCCAGCAGACCAGCGTCCGGACTAGGCTACAATGAGCAGTTCTTC.

Here the CDR3 reads CASSPPGGTEAFF. CDR3 in DNA: TGTGCCAGCAGCCCCCCGGGGGGCACTGAAGCTTTCTTT. The chain uses TRBV6-6 and TRBJ1-1; tentatively, D is TRBD1 (5 bases). Trimming took 6 bases from V and 4 from J, leaving 12 bases between them. The CDR3 contains 13 residues. The V gene's germline CDR1 is MNHNY and CDR2 SVGAGI (reference sequence).

The V call is TRBV6-5, the J call TRBJ1-4; 8 nucleotides agree with TRBD1. The germline CDR1 and CDR2 sequences are MNHEY and SVGAGI. The V segment lost 6 bases and the J segment 8 bases; nucleotides outside the gene matches: 8. CDR3 length: 14 residues. The DNA for the CDR3 is TGTGCCAGCAGCCTTTCGGACAGGGTCGAAAAACTGTTTTTT. It encodes CASSLSDRVEKLFF.

The V and J genes are TRBV29-1 and TRBJ1-5, with 8 positions matching TRBD1. The junction had 8 bases not matched to a gene; V was cut back by 6 bases and J by 4 bases. Germline CDR1 SQVTM, CDR2 ANQGSEA. There are 14 residues in the CDR3. The CDR3 coding sequence is TGCAGCGTCTCAGGACAGGGCCCTAATCAGCCCCAGCATTTT. Protein product: CSVSGQGPNQPQHF.

Notes on this clone: This sample includes further DNA sequences coding for the same CDR3. The V call is TRBV7-3, the J call TRBJ2-3; 13 bases are a match to TRBD2. CDR1 and CDR2 (germline): SGHTA, FQGTGA. The CDR3 sequence is 15 residues long. V lost 5 bases to trimming and J lost 4 bases; unmatched junction nucleotides: 3. The CDR3 protein is CASSPLAGGPDTQYF. CDR3 coding DNA: TGTGCCAGCAGCCCACTAGCGGGAGGGCCAGATACGCAGTATTTT.

V usage is TRBV5-1 and J usage is TRBJ2-1; 11 positions agree with TRBD2. In germline, CDR1 is SGHRS, CDR2 YFSETQ. This CDR3 comprises 14 residues. The J segment lost 3 bases and the V segment lost 7 bases, leaving 3 bases of the junction unmatched. In DNA form, the CDR3 reads TGCGCCAGCCGTACTAGCGGGGGCTACAATGAGCAGTTCTTC. Its translation is CASRTSGGYNEQFF.

The gene calls are TRBV7-6 and TRBJ2-1; the D gene is possibly TRBD1 (5 bases). Germline V lookup: CDR1 SGHVS, CDR2 FNYEAQ. V was clipped by 2 bases and J by 8 bases, with 13 bases between them. The CDR3 consists of 14 residues. The CDR3 region has the DNA TGTGCCAGCAGCTTAAGCTTCAGGGTAGATGAGCAGTTCTTC. Protein sequence: CASSLSFRVDEQFF. The complete variable domain, with remaining parts taken from reference TRBV7-6 and TRBJ2-1, reads GAGVSQSPRYKVTKRGQDVALRCDPISGHVSLYWYRQALGQGPEFLTYFNYEAQQDKSGLPNDRFSAERPEGSISTLTIQRTEQRDSAMYRCASSLSFRVDEQFFGPGTRLTVL.

This rearrangement joins TRBV6-1 to TRBJ2-7; D not resolved. Trimming took off 3 bases at V and 7 bases at J, with 16 bases between the two ends. Germline CDR1 reads MNHNS; CDR2 reads SASEGT. The CDR3 is 14 residues long. The CDR3 DNA sequence: TGTGCCAGCAGTGAGCTCCAAAGTGTCGGGGAGCAGTACTTC. Protein product: CASSELQSVGEQYF.

CDR3 sequence reads: CASSVQQGSGNTIYF. In DNA form, the CDR3 reads TGTGCCAGCAGTGTTCAACAGGGCTCTGGAAACACCATATATTTT. This sequence joins TRBV6-1 and TRBJ1-3; TRBD1 might be the D (6 bases). The CDR3 consists of 15 residues. The ends were cut back, 4 bases at V and 0 bases at J, with 10 bases in the middle. Germline V CDR1 and CDR2: MNHNS, SASEGT.

The chain couples TRBV5-6 to TRBJ2-5; 8 nucleotides agree with TRBD2. This CDR3 comprises 15 residues. Trimming at V came to 4 bases and at J to 7 bases, leaving 12 bases not matched to a gene. The germline V gene encodes CDR1 SGHDT and CDR2 YYEEEE. The CDR3 region has the DNA TGTGCCAGCAGCGGAAGCGGGGGAGCTACTGGGACCCAGTACTTC. Residues: CASSGSGGATGTQYF.

V gene TRBV5-1 combines with J gene TRBJ1-1; D gene ambiguous. V gave up 2 bases and J gave up 10 bases, with 9 bases separating them. CDR1 and CDR2 (germline): SGHRS, YFSETQ. The CDR3 totals 11 residues. CDR3 nucleotide sequence: TGCGCCAGCAGCTTTGACATGATAGCTTTCTTT. This sequence encodes CASSFDMIAFF.

The genes are TRBV30 and TRBJ2-7, with 10 nucleotides matching TRBD1. CDR3 length: 14 residues. Per the germline V gene, CDR1 is GTSNPN and CDR2 is SVGIG (reference sequence). V was pared by 0 bases and J by 5 bases, with 4 bases of the junction left unmatched. CDR3 in DNA: TGTGCCTGGAGTGTGGGACAGGGGAACGACGAGCAGTACTTC. Amino acids: CAWSVGQGNDEQYF.

The chain is built from TRBV2 and TRBJ1-4, with a tentative D call TRBD1 (5 bases). CDR1 is SNHLY, CDR2 FYNNEI, per germline. CDR3 size: 16 residues. Trimming pared 1 base from V and 8 bases from J, leaving 17 bases between. The DNA of the CDR3 is TGTGCCAGCAGTGAAGAGATTGCAGGGCTGGAAGAAAAACTGTTTTTT. It is translated as CASSEEIAGLEEKLFF.

The V and J genes are TRBV4-2 and TRBJ2-3, with D unclear. This CDR3 spans 14 amino acids. Trimming pared 0 bases from V and 6 bases from J, leaving 10 bases between. CDR1 is LGHNA, CDR2 YNFKEQ, per germline. The CDR3 bases are TGTGCCAGCAGCCAAGATCGAGCACAGGATACGCAGTATTTT. It encodes CASSQDRAQDTQYF.

The chain links TRBV19 to TRBJ2-1; D might be TRBD2 (6 bases). The germline V and J ends were trimmed by 8 bases and 5 bases, with 19 bases remaining between them. Germline-derived CDR1 and CDR2 are LNHDA and SQIVND (reference sequence). The CDR3 has 15 amino acids. For the CDR3, the DNA is TGTGCCAGTGGATTGACACGAGCGGGTCACAATGAGCAGTTCTTC. This gives the protein CASGLTRAGHNEQFF.